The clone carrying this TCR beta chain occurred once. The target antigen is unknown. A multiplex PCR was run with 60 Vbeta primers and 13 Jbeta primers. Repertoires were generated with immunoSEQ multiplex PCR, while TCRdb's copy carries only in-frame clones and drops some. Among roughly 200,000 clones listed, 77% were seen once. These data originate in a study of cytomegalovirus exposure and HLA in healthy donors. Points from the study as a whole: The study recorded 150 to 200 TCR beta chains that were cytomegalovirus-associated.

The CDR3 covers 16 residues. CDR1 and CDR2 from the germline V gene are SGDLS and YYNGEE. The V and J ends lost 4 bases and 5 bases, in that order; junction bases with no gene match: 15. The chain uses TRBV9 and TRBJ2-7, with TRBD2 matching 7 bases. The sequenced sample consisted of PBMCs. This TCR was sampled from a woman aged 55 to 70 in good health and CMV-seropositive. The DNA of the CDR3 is TGTGCCAGCAGCATAGAGGGGTCTGCGGGAGCGGACGAGCAGTACTTC. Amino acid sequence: CASSIEGSAGADEQYF.